This T cell receptor beta chain was obtained from a study of CD4 T cells in relation to SARS-CoV-2 and coronaviruses. Deep TCR-beta sequencing used DNA from uncultured naive and memory CD4+ T cells. Clones were sequenced by immunoSEQ multiplex PCR, and TCRdb holds only the in-frame ones, with some missing. The sample gives roughly 68,000 clones, approximately 93% of which show up once; approximately 0.2% is in the top ten. Germline loops: CDR1 MNHEY, CDR2 SVGAGI. This CDR3 comprises 14 residues. V was cut by 6 bases and J by 0 bases, with 11 bases left in between. Before the COVID-19 pandemic, during about 2010-2019, CD4+ T cells were taken from unexposed donors.

The chain recombines TRBV6-5 with TRBJ1-1; maybe TRBD1 (6 bases). This sequence originates from a human donor in good health. The source material was naive CD4+ T cells from PBMCs. Sample subset: naive CD4+ T cells isolated by negative enrichment. This CDR3 reads CASREDSLNTEAFF. CDR3 DNA sequence: TGTGCCAGCAGGGAGGACAGCTTGAACACTGAAGCTTTCTTT.